The clone carrying this TCR beta chain was counted a single time. Its antigen is undetermined. Naive CD8 cells were CD45RO-negative, positively selected for CCR7, excluding terminally differentiated effector memory CD45RA+ cells. The CDR3 spans 16 residues. J gave up 0 bases and V 4 bases, and 6 bases lay outside the gene matches. Germline CDR1 reads MNHEY; CDR2 reads SMNVEV (reference sequence). Sorted-subset replicate PCR reactions were performed with approximately 190 ng DNA, corresponding to tens of thousands of T cell genomes. Original methodology: Junction-only sequences without quality scores were provided by ImmunoSEQ, so filtering was different. Data came from immunoSEQ multiplex PCR; TCRdb stores just in-frame clones and leaves some out. The D gene and trimming were derived from the DNA, and the V and J assignments and clone size from that table. The repertoire consists of about 680,000 clones, with 90% to 95% occurring once and the leading ten covering approximately 24%.

This specimen belongs to a study of shared clonotypes between healthy human individuals. Study-level findings and limits: The expectation was that sequencing depth would affect clonotype sharing among donors.

This sequence was found in a man aged 25-45 years in good health. This chain joins TRBV27 and TRBJ1-5; 7 bases are a match to TRBD1. The sequenced material came from naive CD8+ T cells sorted from blood. CDR3 amino acids: CASSSRQGYSNQPQHF. CDR3 nucleotides: TGTGCCAGCAGTTCCCGACAGGGATATAGCAATCAGCCCCAGCATTTT.